A single T cell receptor (beta chain) is shown here with its context. Data came from immunoSEQ multiplex PCR; TCRdb stores just in-frame clones and leaves some out. The sample has roughly 400,000 clones, roughly 90% seen once. This CDR3 comprises 17 residues. Germline V lookup: CDR1 LGHDT, CDR2 YNNKEL (reference sequence). The ends lost 0 bases at V and 1 base at J; junction bases unmatched: 9. These data originate in a study of Ad26.COV2.S vaccination and SARS-CoV-2 variants. The treatment: roughly 19 received Ad26.COV2.S at low or high dose, single or two shots; about 5 received placebo; per-sample allocation not given. Specimens were obtained on day 63 following the first vaccine or placebo injection.

The rearrangement uses TRBV3-1 (or the pseudogene TRBV3-2) and TRBJ2-7; 7 bases are a match to TRBD1. The sequenced sample was peripheral blood, obtained in a trial of Ad26.COV2.S vaccine versus placebo. The sequence derives from a person aged 18-60 years who received the Ad26.COV2.S COVID-19 vaccine or a placebo. The CDR3 sequence: CASSQDGDSKGSYEQYF. CDR3 coding DNA: TGTGCCAGCAGCCAAGACGGGGACAGCAAGGGTTCCTACGAGCAGTACTTC.